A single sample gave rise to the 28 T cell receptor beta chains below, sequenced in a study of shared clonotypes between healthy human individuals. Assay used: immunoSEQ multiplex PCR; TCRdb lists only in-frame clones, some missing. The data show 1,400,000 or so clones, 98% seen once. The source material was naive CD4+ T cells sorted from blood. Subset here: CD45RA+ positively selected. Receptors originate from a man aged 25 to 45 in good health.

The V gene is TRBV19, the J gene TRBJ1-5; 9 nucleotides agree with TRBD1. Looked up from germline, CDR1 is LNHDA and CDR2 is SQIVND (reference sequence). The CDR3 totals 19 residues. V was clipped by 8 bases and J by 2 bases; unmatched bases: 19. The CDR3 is CASSLPLGTGSGGNQPQHF. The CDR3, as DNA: TGTGCCAGTTCCCTCCCTCTCGGGACAGGGTCTGGAGGCAATCAGCCCCAGCATTTT.

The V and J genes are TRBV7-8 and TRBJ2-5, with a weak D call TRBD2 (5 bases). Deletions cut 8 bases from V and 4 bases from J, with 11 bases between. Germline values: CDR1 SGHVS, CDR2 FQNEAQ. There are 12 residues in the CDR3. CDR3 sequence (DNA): TGTGCCAGCGCAGGACTGGGAGAGACCCAGTACTTC. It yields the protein CASAGLGETQYF.

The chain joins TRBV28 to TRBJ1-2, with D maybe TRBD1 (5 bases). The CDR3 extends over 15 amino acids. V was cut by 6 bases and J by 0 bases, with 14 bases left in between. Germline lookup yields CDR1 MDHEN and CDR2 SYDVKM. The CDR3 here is CASRLIGTSNYGYTF. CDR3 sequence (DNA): TGTGCCAGCAGACTCATAGGGACTTCTAACTATGGCTACACCTTC.

The CDR3 sequence: CASSEYGFYEQFF. CDR3 nucleotides: TGTGCCAGCAGTGAATATGGTTTCTATGAGCAGTTCTTC. The rearrangement links TRBV25-1 to TRBJ2-1; D gene ambiguous. This CDR3 is built from 13 residues. Germline V gives CDR1 MGHDK, CDR2 SYGVNS. V dropped 0 bases and J dropped 8 bases, with 8 bases sitting between them.

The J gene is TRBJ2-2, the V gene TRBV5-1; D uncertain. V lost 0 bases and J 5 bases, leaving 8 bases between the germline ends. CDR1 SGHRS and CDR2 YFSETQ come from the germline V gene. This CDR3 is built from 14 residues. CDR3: CASSLGLRTGELFF. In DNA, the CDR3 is TGCGCCAGCAGCTTGGGCCTTAGGACCGGGGAGCTGTTTTTT. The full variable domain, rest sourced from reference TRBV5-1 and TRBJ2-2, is KAGVTQTPRYLIKTRGQQVTLSCSPISGHRSVSWYQQTPGQGLQFLFEYFSETQRNKGNFPGRFSGRQFSNSRSEMNVSTLELGDSALYLCASSLGLRTGELFFGEGSRLTVL.

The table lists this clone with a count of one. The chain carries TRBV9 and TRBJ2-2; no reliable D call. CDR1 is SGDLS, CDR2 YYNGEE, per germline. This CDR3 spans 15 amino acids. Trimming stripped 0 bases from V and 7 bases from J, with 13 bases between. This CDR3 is CASSVDSSVVGELFF. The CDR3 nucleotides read TGTGCCAGCAGCGTAGATTCGAGCGTGGTCGGGGAGCTGTTTTTT.

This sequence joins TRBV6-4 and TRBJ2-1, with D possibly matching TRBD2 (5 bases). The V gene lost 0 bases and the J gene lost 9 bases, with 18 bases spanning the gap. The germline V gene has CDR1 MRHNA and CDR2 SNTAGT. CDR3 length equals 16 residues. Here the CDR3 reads CASSDSSTKGASEQFF. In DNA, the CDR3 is TGTGCCAGCAGTGACTCAAGTACTAAGGGAGCGAGTGAGCAGTTCTTC.

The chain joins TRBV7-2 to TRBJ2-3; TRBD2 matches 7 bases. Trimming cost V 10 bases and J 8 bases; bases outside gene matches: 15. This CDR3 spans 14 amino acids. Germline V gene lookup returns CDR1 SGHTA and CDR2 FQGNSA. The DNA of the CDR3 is TGTGCCACTCTACCCGGGGGGTCGGAAGGTACGCAGTATTTT. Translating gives CATLPGGSEGTQYF.

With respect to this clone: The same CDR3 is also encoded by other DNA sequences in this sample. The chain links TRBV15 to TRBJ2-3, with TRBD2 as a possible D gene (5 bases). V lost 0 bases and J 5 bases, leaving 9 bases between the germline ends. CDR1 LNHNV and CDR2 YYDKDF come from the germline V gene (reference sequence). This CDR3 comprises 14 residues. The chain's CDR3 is CATSREAVEDTQYF. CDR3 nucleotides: TGTGCCACCAGCAGAGAAGCGGTCGAAGATACGCAGTATTTT. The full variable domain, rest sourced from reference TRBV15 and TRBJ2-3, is DAMVIQNPRYQVTQFGKPVTLSCSQTLNHNVMYWYQQKSSQAPKLLFHYYDKDFNNEADTPDNFQSRRPNTSFCFLDIRSPGLGDTAMYLCATSREAVEDTQYFGPGTRLTVL.

This CDR3 is CAWDRQGRFKGAFF. CDR3 sequence (DNA): TGTGCCTGGGATAGACAGGGACGATTTAAGGGAGCTTTCTTT. The chain uses TRBV30 and TRBJ1-1; the match to TRBD1 covers 7 bases. This CDR3 is built from 14 residues. The V segment lost 5 bases and the J segment 10 bases; nucleotides outside the gene matches: 16. Germline CDR1 is GTSNPN and CDR2 is SVGIG (reference sequence).

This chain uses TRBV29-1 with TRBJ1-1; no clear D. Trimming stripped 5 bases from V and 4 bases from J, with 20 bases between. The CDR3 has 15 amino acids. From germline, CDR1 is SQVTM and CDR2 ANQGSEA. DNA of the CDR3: TGCAGCGTTTCCCGTGTAGCGGCGCCGGGCACTGAAGCTTTCTTT. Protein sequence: CSVSRVAAPGTEAFF.

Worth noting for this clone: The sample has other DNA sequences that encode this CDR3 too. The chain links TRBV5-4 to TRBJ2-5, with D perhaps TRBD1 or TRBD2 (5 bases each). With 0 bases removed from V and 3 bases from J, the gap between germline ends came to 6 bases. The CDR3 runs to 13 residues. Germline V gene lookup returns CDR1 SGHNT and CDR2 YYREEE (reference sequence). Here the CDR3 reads CASSLVGEETQYF. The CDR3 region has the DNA TGTGCCAGCAGCTTGGTGGGGGAAGAGACCCAGTACTTC.

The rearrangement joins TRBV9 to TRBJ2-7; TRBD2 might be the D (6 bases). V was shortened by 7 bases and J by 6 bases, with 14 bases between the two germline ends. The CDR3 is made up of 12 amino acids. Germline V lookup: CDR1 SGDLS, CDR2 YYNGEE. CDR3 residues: CASSRLGREQYF. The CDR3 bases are TGTGCCAGCTCCCGACTAGGACGCGAGCAGTACTTC.

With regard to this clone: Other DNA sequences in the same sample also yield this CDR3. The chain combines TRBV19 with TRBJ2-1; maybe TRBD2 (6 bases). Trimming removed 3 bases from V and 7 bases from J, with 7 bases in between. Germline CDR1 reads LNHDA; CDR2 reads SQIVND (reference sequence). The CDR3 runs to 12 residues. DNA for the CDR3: TGTGCCAGTAGTATCGCGGGAAATGAGCAGTTCTTC. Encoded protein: CASSIAGNEQFF.

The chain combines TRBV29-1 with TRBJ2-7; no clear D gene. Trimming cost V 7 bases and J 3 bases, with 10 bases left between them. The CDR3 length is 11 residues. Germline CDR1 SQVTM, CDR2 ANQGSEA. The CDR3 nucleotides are TGCAGCGCCGAAATTAACTACGAGCAGTACTTC. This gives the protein CSAEINYEQYF.

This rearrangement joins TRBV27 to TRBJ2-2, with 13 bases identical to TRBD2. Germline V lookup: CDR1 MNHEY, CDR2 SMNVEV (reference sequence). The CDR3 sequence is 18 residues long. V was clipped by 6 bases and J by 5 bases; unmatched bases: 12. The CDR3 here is CASSFGLAGAPGTGELFF. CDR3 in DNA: TGTGCCAGCAGCTTCGGACTAGCGGGAGCCCCGGGGACCGGGGAGCTGTTTTTT.

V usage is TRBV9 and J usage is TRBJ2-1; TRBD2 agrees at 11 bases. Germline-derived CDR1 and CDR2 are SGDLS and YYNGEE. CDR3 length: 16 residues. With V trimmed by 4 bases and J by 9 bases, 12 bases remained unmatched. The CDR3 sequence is CASSPPGLAVGGEQFF. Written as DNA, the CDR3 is TGTGCCAGCAGCCCCCCGGGACTAGCGGTCGGCGGTGAGCAGTTCTTC.

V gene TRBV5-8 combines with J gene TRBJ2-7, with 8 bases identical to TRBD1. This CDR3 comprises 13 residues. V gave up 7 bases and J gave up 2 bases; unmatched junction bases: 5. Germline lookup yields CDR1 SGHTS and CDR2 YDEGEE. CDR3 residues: CASPRGPAYEQYF. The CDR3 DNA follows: TGTGCCAGCCCCAGGGGGCCGGCCTACGAGCAGTACTTC.

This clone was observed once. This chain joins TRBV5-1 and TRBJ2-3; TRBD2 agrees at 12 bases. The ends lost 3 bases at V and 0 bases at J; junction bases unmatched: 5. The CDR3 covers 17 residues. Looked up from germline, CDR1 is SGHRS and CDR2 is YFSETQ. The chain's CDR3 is CASSSRGTSGSTDTQYF. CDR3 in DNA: TGCGCCAGCAGCTCAAGAGGGACTAGCGGGAGCACAGATACGCAGTATTTT.

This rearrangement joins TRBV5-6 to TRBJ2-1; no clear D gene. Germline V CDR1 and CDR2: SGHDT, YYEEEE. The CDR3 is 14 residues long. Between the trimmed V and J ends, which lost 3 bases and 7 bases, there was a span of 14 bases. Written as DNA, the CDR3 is TGTGCCAGCAGCTCCGTAGGACCCCTTAATGAGCAGTTCTTC. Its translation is CASSSVGPLNEQFF. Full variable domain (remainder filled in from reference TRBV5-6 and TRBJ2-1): DAGVTQSPTHLIKTRGQQVTLRCSPKSGHDTVSWYQQALGQGPQFIFQYYEEEERQRGNFPDRFSGHQFPNYSSELNVNALLLGDSALYLCASSSVGPLNEQFFGPGTRLTVL.

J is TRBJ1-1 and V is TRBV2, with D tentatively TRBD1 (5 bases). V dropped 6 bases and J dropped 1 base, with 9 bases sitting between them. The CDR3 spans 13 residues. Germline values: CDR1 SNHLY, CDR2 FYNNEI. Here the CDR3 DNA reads TGTGCCAGCAGATCGGGACGGAACACTGAAGCTTTCTTT. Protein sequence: CASRSGRNTEAFF.

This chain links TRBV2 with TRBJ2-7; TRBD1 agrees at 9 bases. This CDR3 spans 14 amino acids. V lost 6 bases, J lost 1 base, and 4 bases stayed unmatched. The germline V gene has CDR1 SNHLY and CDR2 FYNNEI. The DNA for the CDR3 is TGTGCCAGCAGACCCGGGACAGGGTCCTACGAGCAGTACTTC. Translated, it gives CASRPGTGSYEQYF.

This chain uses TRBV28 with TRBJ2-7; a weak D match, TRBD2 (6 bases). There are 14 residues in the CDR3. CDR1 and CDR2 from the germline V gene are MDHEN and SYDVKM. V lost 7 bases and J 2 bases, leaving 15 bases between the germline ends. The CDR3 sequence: CASTPPDYPYEQYF. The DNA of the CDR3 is TGTGCCAGCACACCCCCGGACTATCCCTACGAGCAGTACTTC.

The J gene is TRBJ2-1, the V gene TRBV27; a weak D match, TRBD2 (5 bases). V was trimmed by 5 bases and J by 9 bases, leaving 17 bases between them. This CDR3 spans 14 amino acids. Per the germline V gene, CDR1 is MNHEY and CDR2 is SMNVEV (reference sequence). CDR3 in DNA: TGTGCCAGCAGTCTCCGCACTAGAAAGGTTGAGCAGTTCTTC. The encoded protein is CASSLRTRKVEQFF.

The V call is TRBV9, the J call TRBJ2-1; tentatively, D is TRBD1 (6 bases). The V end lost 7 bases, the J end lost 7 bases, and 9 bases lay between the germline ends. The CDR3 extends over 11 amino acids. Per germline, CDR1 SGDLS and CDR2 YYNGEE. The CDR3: CASSTGNEQFF. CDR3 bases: TGTGCCAGCTCCACAGGGAATGAGCAGTTCTTC.

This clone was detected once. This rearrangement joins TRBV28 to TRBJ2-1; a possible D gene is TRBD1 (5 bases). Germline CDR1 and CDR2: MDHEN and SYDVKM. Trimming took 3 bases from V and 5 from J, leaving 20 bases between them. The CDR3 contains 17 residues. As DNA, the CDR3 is TGTGCCAGCAGTTTGGGGCTGGCTGTCGCCCCGCACAATGAGCAGTTCTTC. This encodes CASSLGLAVAPHNEQFF. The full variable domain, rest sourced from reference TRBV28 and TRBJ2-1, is DVKVTQSSRYLVKRTGEKVFLECVQDMDHENMFWYRQDPGLGLRLIYFSYDVKMKEKGDIPEGYSVSREKKERFSLILESASTNQTSMYLCASSLGLAVAPHNEQFFGPGTRLTVL.

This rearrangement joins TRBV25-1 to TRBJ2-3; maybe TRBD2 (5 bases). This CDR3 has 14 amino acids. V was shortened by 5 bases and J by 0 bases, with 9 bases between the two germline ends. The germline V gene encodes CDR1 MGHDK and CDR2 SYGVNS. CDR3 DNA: TGTGCCAGCAGTCAAAGAGGGAGCACAGATACGCAGTATTTT. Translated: CASSQRGSTDTQYF.

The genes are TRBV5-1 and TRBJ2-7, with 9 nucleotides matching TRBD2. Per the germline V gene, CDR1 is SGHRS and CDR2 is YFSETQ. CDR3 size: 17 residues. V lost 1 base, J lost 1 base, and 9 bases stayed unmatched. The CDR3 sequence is CASSLSASGISSYEQYF. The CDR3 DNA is TGCGCCAGCAGCTTGTCGGCTAGCGGGATATCGTCCTACGAGCAGTACTTC.